The 30 T cell receptor beta chains below were found in one sample sequenced in a study of T cells in Graves' hyperthyroidism and ophthalmopathy. Amplification yielded TCR beta CDR3 regions, with RNA transcripts as the source. With the HTBI primer set, the TCR CDR3 went through a first round of RT-PCR. TCRdb re-called the multiplex PCR reads through MiXCR, storing one row per CDR3 protein. The sample has hundreds of thousands of distinct CDR3 sequences; around 38% are singletons. Material: blood. Receptor source: a man younger than 35 with Graves' hyperthyroidism.

J is TRBJ2-3 and V is TRBV25-1, with no clear D. CDR3 length: 13 amino acids. Germline V lookup: CDR1 MGHDK, CDR2 SYGVNS. V was shortened by 6 bases and J by 0 bases, with 7 bases between the two germline ends. The CDR3, as DNA: TGTGCCAGCAGGGGCTCTAGCACAGATACGCAGTATTTT. As protein: CASRGSSTDTQYF.

The chain links TRBV9 to TRBJ2-7, with D possibly being TRBD1 or TRBD2 (5 bases each). The length of the CDR3 is 14 residues. Trimming removed 3 bases at V and 1 base at J, with 11 bases between. CDR1 is SGDLS, CDR2 YYNGEE, per germline. The CDR3 spells CASSGRDGSYEQYF. The CDR3 region has the DNA TGTGCCAGCAGCGGCCGGGACGGGTCCTACGAGCAGTACTTC.

The chain has TRBV20-1 and TRBJ2-7, with no clear D. This CDR3 spans 17 amino acids. CDR1 and CDR2 (germline): DFQATT, SNEGSKA (reference sequence). Trimming pared 0 bases from V and 0 bases from J, leaving 18 bases between. In nucleotides, the CDR3 is TGCAGTGCTAGAGATCAGACCGGACGCGTGAGCTCCTACGAGCAGTACTTC. This sequence encodes CSARDQTGRVSSYEQYF.

Ten or more counts support this clonotype. This chain uses TRBV4-2 with TRBJ1-6; D not certain. Trimming shortened V by 0 bases and J by 10 bases, and 4 bases separated the two germline ends. The germline CDR1 and CDR2 sequences are LGHNA and YNFKEQ. The CDR3 totals 12 residues. The CDR3 DNA follows: TGTGCCAGCAGCCAAGACGGATCACCCCTCCACTTT. Residues: CASSQDGSPLHF.

This clonotype has more than one count but fewer than ten. For the CDR3, the DNA is TGTGCCAGCAGTTCCGGACAGCGCTCCTACGAGCAGTACTTC. As protein: CASSSGQRSYEQYF. The chain recombines TRBV12-3 or TRBV12-4 with TRBJ2-7; tentative D call: TRBD1 (6 bases). V was pared by 4 bases and J by 0 bases, with 10 bases between. The CDR3 covers 14 residues.

V and J are TRBV10-1 and TRBJ1-1; a weak D match, TRBD1 (5 bases). V lost 6 bases to trimming and J lost 8 bases, with 25 bases between them. Germline loops: CDR1 WNHNN, CDR2 SYGVQD (reference sequence). The CDR3 contains 16 residues. The CDR3 here is CASSQLPGPFRGEAFF. As DNA, the CDR3 is TGCGCCAGCAGCCAGTTACCGGGACCCTTTCGGGGGGAAGCTTTCTTT.

V usage is TRBV5-1 and J usage is TRBJ2-5; possible D gene TRBD2, 6 bases. Germline assignment: CDR1 SGHRS and CDR2 YFSETQ. CDR3 length equals 18 residues. The V gene lost 3 bases and the J gene lost 0 bases, with 21 bases spanning the gap. CDR3 loop: CASSWRGVGRGDQETQYF. The CDR3 nucleotides are TGCGCCAGCAGCTGGCGGGGTGTCGGCCGCGGGGACCAAGAGACCCAGTACTTC. Full variable domain (rest looked up from reference TRBV5-1 and TRBJ2-5): KAGVTQTPRYLIKTRGQQVTLSCSPISGHRSVSWYQQTPGQGLQFLFEYFSETQRNKGNFPGRFSGRQFSNSRSEMNVSTLELGDSALYLCASSWRGVGRGDQETQYFGPGTRLLVL.

The CDR3 sequence is CSVAPGQSSLGQYF. The CDR3 nucleotides are TGCAGCGTTGCGCCGGGACAGTCCTCCCTGGGGCAGTACTTC. This chain connects TRBV29-1 to TRBJ2-7, with TRBD1 matching over 7 bases. V was clipped by 4 bases and J by 9 bases; unmatched bases: 15. CDR3 size: 14 residues. The germline CDR1 and CDR2 sequences are SQVTM and ANQGSEA.

The chain employs TRBV7-9 and TRBJ1-4; D call uncertain. The V end lost 5 bases, the J end lost 8 bases, and 12 bases lay between the germline ends. The CDR3 is 13 residues long. Germline V gives CDR1 SEHNR, CDR2 FQNEAQ (reference sequence). CDR3 bases: TGTGCCAGCAGCCCCCGGCGGAGGGAAAAACTGTTTTTT. It is translated as CASSPRRREKLFF.

This clonotype has only a few counts. One junction end disagrees with the germline gene, perhaps due to a read error. The V call is TRBV4-1, the J call TRBJ1-1; 7 bases fit TRBD1. The CDR3 contains 17 residues. Germline lookup yields CDR1 MGHRA and CDR2 YSYEKL. Here the CDR3 DNA reads TGTGCCAGCACCCGGGGACAGTGGGGCACTATGAACACTGAAGCTTTCTTT. Residues: CASTRGQWGTMNTEAFF.

There are many counts of this clonotype. The CDR3 nucleotides are TGTGCCAGCAGCTTTTCGGGGTTCGCTAATTCACCCCTCCACTTT. Amino acid sequence: CASSFSGFANSPLHF. This sequence joins TRBV7-2 and TRBJ1-6; the D is unclear. This CDR3 has 15 residues. The germline CDR1 and CDR2 sequences are SGHTA and FQGNSA. The V and J ends lost 3 bases and 6 bases respectively, with 12 bases between them.

This chain uses TRBV19 with TRBJ1-1; D remains unclear. Germline V gives CDR1 LNHDA, CDR2 SQIVND (reference sequence). Trimming left V 9 bases short and J 0 bases short, with 14 bases between. This CDR3 has 14 residues. CDR3 bases: TGTGCCAGCAGTTTATGGGAGATGAACACTGAAGCTTTCTTT. The encoded protein is CASSLWEMNTEAFF.

This clonotype turned up a few times. This rearrangement joins TRBV7-6 to TRBJ2-2; 12 bases align to TRBD2. The germline V gene has CDR1 SGHVS and CDR2 FNYEAQ. The J segment lost 0 bases and the V segment lost 5 bases, leaving 4 bases of the junction unmatched. This CDR3 has 17 residues. The CDR3 loop is CASSKGLAGPNTGELFF. The CDR3 DNA is TGTGCCAGCAGCAAAGGACTAGCGGGACCGAACACCGGGGAGCTGTTTTTT.

This clonotype was detected a few times. V is TRBV4-1 and J is TRBJ1-6, with a possible D match to TRBD1 (5 bases). The CDR3 has 14 amino acids. V shed 2 bases and J shed 9 bases, with 11 bases lying between them. Germline CDR1 is MGHRA and CDR2 is YSYEKL. The CDR3, as DNA: TGCGCCAGCAGCCAATGGGACGGAGCTTCACCCCTCCACTTT. Translating gives CASSQWDGASPLHF.

This sequence joins TRBV29-1 and TRBJ2-6, with TRBD1 identical over 7 bases. The CDR3 length is 17 residues. Looked up from germline, CDR1 is SQVTM and CDR2 is ANQGSEA. J lost 2 bases, V lost 4 bases, and 11 bases had no gene match. CDR3 protein: CSVVSGIGTAGANVLTF. CDR3 DNA: TGCAGCGTTGTATCGGGAATAGGGACAGCTGGGGCCAACGTCCTGACTTTC.

The table lists this clonotype with many counts. The chain employs TRBV19 and TRBJ1-5; 8 positions match TRBD1. Germline-derived CDR1 and CDR2 are LNHDA and SQIVND (reference sequence). Losses at the gene ends were 5 bases for V and 5 bases for J; bases not matched to a gene: 8. The CDR3 runs 15 residues. The CDR3 DNA is TGTGCCAGTAGTTCGATCGACAGGGGCGATCAGCCCCAGCATTTT. Translating it yields CASSSIDRGDQPQHF. The full variable domain, with the rest looked up from reference TRBV19 and TRBJ1-5, is DGGITQSPKYLFRKEGQNVTLSCEQNLNHDAMYWYRQDPGQGLRLIYYSQIVNDFQKGDIAEGYSVSREKKESFPLTVTSAQKNPTAFYLCASSSIDRGDQPQHFGDGTRLSIL.

This clonotype was seen a handful of times. The rearrangement uses TRBV7-9 and TRBJ1-5; D is undetermined. Germline-derived CDR1 and CDR2 are SEHNR and FQNEAQ (reference sequence). V lost 4 bases to trimming and J lost 5 bases, with 6 bases between them. CDR3 size: 12 residues. The DNA of the CDR3 is TGTGCCAGCAGCTCATCGGATCAGCCCCAGCATTTT. It yields the protein CASSSSDQPQHF.

V is TRBV25-1 and J is TRBJ2-2, with D hard to call. The V end was cut by 5 bases, the J end by 2 bases, with 12 bases between. The CDR3 is made up of 15 amino acids. Germline V gene data show CDR1 as MGHDK and CDR2 as SYGVNS. CDR3 nucleotide sequence: TGTGCCAGCAGTCTGATTGACCTAAACACCGGGGAGCTGTTTTTT. This encodes CASSLIDLNTGELFF. Supplemented by reference TRBV25-1 and TRBJ2-2, the full variable domain reads EADIYQTPRYLVIGTGKKITLECSQTMGHDKMYWYQQDPGMELHLIHYSYGVNSTEKGDLSSESTVSRIRTEHFPLTLESARPSHTSQYLCASSLIDLNTGELFFGEGSRLTVL.

This clonotype has just a few counts. The CDR3 bases are TGTGCCAGTAGTAGAGACAGCCGCAATCAGCCCCAGCATTTT. It translates to CASSRDSRNQPQHF. V and J are TRBV19 and TRBJ1-5; a possible D gene is TRBD1 (5 bases). This CDR3 region has 14 residues. Between the trimmed V and J ends, which lost 4 bases and 2 bases, there was a span of 9 bases. Germline V CDR1 and CDR2: LNHDA, SQIVND (reference sequence).

This rearrangement joins TRBV9 to TRBJ1-1, with 9 bases fitting TRBD1. Germline V gene data show CDR1 as SGDLS and CDR2 as YYNGEE. V shed 4 bases and J 1 base; nucleotides not matched to a gene: 11. The CDR3 covers 17 residues. CDR3 loop: CASSTTGPGQGNTEAFF. As DNA, the CDR3 is TGTGCCAGCAGCACCACGGGACCGGGACAGGGGAACACTGAAGCTTTCTTT.

This clonotype came up a few times. For the CDR3, the DNA is TGTGCCAGCAGCTTAAGGGGGGGTCCACCGTATTTGGAGCAGTACTTC. This translates into CASSLRGGPPYLEQYF. J is TRBJ2-7 and V is TRBV7-3, with 7 bases identical to TRBD2. The CDR3 has 16 amino acids. V lost 1 base, J lost 7 bases, and 13 bases stayed unmatched. Germline CDR1 SGHTA, CDR2 FQGTGA. The whole variable domain, remainder taken from reference TRBV7-3 and TRBJ2-7, is GAGVSQTPSNKVTEKGKYVELRCDPISGHTALYWYRQSLGQGPEFLIYFQGTGAADDSGLPNDRFFAVRPEGSVSTLKIQRTERGDSAVYLCASSLRGGPPYLEQYFGPGTRLTVT.

This clonotype was found many times. The chain joins TRBV10-3 to TRBJ2-5; 9 bases are shared with TRBD1. The germline V gene encodes CDR1 ENHRY and CDR2 SYGVKD. This CDR3 spans 15 amino acids. Trimming removed 0 bases from V and 6 bases from J; junction bases left unmatched: 5. CDR3 sequence (DNA): TGTGCCATCAGTGAGTCAGGGACAGGGAAGAAGACCCAGTACTTC. It specifies CAISESGTGKKTQYF.

The chain uses TRBV5-1 and TRBJ2-7, with TRBD1 matching over 7 bases. CDR3 length: 14 residues. CDR1 is SGHRS and CDR2 is YFSETQ in the germline V gene. After removal of 4 bases from V and 6 bases from J, the junction contained 10 bases not matched to a gene. This CDR3 reads CASSRGGALSEQYF. CDR3 bases: TGCGCCAGCAGCCGAGGGGGCGCGCTTAGCGAGCAGTACTTC.

This clonotype was counted many times. The V and J genes are TRBV2 and TRBJ2-2, with D unclear. CDR3 length: 16 residues. Looked up from germline, CDR1 is SNHLY and CDR2 is FYNNEI. V lost 0 bases, J lost 0 bases, and 8 bases lay in between. The CDR3 nucleotides are TGTGCCAGCAGTGAAGCCGGAACGTCGAACACCGGGGAGCTGTTTTTT. Translation: CASSEAGTSNTGELFF.

This clonotype was counted only a few times. The CDR3 loop reads CASSGGQDYGYTF. The CDR3 DNA is TGCGCCAGCAGCGGGGGACAGGACTATGGCTACACCTTC. The chain recombines TRBV5-1 with TRBJ1-2; 8 nucleotides line up with TRBD1. J gave up 3 bases and V 4 bases, and 2 bases lay outside the gene matches. In germline, CDR1 is SGHRS, CDR2 YFSETQ. This CDR3 has 13 amino acids.

As for this clonotype: Possible read error: a much larger clone is one base away. J is TRBJ2-5 and V is TRBV10-3; the D gene is possibly TRBD2 (5 bases). This CDR3 region has 12 residues. Germline V gives CDR1 ENHRY, CDR2 SYGVKD. V lost 7 bases, J lost 9 bases, and 15 bases lay in between. The CDR3 is CAIKSGTEAQYF. In nucleotides, the CDR3 is TGTGCCATCAAATCCGGCACGGAGGCCCAGTACTTC.

The rearrangement joins TRBV20-1 to TRBJ1-1; no clear D. The CDR3 runs 13 residues. Between the trimmed V and J ends, which lost 0 bases and 2 bases, there was a span of 7 bases. CDR1 is DFQATT and CDR2 is SNEGSKA in the germline V gene (reference sequence). CDR3 protein: CSARDNQNTEAFF. CDR3 sequence (DNA): TGCAGTGCTAGAGATAACCAAAACACTGAAGCTTTCTTT.

This clonotype appeared many times. CDR3 amino acids: CASTDRVTEAFF. In nucleotides, the CDR3 is TGTGCCAGCACGGACAGGGTCACTGAAGCTTTCTTT. The J gene is TRBJ1-1, the V gene TRBV6-1; 8 bases are a match to TRBD1. Germline assignment: CDR1 MNHNS and CDR2 SASEGT. V shed 7 bases and J 4 bases; nucleotides not matched to a gene: 2. The CDR3 covers 12 residues.

This clonotype showed up just a few times. The rearrangement links TRBV10-3 to TRBJ2-6; TRBD1 aligns across 9 bases. This CDR3 comprises 15 residues. Losses at the gene ends were 10 bases for V and 3 bases for J; bases not matched to a gene: 7. Germline V lookup: CDR1 ENHRY, CDR2 SYGVKD. CDR3 sequence: CASGTGSSGANVLTF. The DNA for the CDR3 is TGTGCCAGCGGGACAGGGAGTAGTGGGGCCAACGTCCTGACTTTC.

The V and J genes are TRBV20-1 and TRBJ1-2; D not certain. CDR1 and CDR2 (germline): DFQATT, SNEGSKA (reference sequence). CDR3 length: 14 residues. The germline V and J ends were trimmed by 0 bases and 0 bases, with 8 bases remaining between them. The chain's CDR3 is CSARDSPTNYGYTF. The CDR3 coding sequence is TGCAGTGCTAGAGATTCCCCAACTAACTATGGCTACACCTTC.